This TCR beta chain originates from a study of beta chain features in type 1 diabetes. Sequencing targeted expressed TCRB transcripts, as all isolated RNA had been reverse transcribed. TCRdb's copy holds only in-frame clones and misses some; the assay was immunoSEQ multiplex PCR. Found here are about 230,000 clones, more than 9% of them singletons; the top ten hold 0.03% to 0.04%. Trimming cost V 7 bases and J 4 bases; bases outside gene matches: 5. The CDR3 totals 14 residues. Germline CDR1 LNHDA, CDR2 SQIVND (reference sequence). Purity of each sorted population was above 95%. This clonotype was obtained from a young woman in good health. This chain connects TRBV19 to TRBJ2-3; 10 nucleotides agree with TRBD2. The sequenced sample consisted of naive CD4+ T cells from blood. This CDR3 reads CASTLLAGSDTQYF. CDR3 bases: TGTGCCAGTACCCTACTAGCGGGATCAGATACGCAGTATTTT.